The source of this TCR beta chain is a study of blood T cell repertoires in COVID-19. Across the study: Sources were T cells, B-cell-depleted T cells, or PBMCs; the material itself was cDNA or gDNA.

Data came from immunoSEQ multiplex PCR; TCRdb stores just in-frame clones and leaves some out. Among 230,000 or so clones, 65% to 85% were seen once, and the ten largest hold 8.5% to 10%. V dropped 4 bases and J dropped 5 bases, with 10 bases sitting between them. The CDR3 length is 14 residues. Germline V gives CDR1 SGHRS, CDR2 YFSETQ. Sequenced sample: peripheral blood. This chain links TRBV5-1 with TRBJ1-6; no reliable D call. The sequence was obtained from a man aged 35 to 55 with active or convalescent COVID-19. The CDR3 region has the DNA TGCGCCAGCAGCGCCGGGAGCGATAATTCACCCCTCCACTTT. This translates into CASSAGSDNSPLHF.